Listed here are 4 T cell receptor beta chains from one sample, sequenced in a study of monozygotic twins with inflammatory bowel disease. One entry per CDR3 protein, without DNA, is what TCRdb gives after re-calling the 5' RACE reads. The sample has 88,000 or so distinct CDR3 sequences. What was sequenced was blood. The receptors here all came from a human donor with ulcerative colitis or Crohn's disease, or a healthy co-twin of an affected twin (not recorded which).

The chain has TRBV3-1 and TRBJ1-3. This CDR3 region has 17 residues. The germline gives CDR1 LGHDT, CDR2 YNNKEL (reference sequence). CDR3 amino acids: CASSQVRDRSSGNTIYF.

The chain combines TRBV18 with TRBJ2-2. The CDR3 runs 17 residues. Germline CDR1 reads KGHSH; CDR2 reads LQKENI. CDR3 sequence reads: CASSPLDGNSGTGELFF.

The CDR3 spells CASSFGEGTQYF. V gene TRBV7-3 combines with J gene TRBJ2-5. The germline V gene encodes CDR1 SGHTA and CDR2 FQGTGA. The CDR3 has 12 residues.

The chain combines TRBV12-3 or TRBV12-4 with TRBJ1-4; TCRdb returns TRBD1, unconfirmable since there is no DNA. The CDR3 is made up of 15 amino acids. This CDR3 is CASSLNGPPDGKLFF.